The entry that follows covers one TCR beta chain sequence. This clonotype was found a few times. The antigen this receptor binds is unknown. Per-base quality was not reported, and no clone a single base away is much larger than it. Receptors were amplified or captured by 5' RACE. Sequencer: Illumina HiSeq 2000. Template switching introduced a universal primer binding site; the final cDNA contained a unique molecular identifier, enabling accurate counting of TCR cDNA molecules. First-strand cDNA for TCR alpha and beta chains was synthesized from specific primers in the conserved constant-segment region. To control for contamination, each cDNA library was double barcoded with a SMART-Mk sample barcode plus Illumina barcodes. TruSeq adapter sequences, together with Illumina sample barcodes, were added in two successive PCR steps. The Illumina HiSeq platform was used with custom primers to sequence TCR alpha and beta cDNA libraries. As for the original processing: MiGEC processed the raw reads to extract unique molecular identifiers, while MiXCR was used to determine the CDR3 positions. Recombination models were inferred per individual with the repgenHMM and IGoR tools using an EM algorithm. The analysis of shared clonotypes was done with the tcR package in R, with sharing normalized by the product of cloneset sizes. To study raw recombination free of thymic and clonal selection effects, out-of-frame nonproductive sequences were analyzed. Clones were called with MiXCR by TCRdb after fastp trimmed the public reads at Q25, and only in-frame beta chains were retained. Identical CDR3 protein sequences are pooled into one entry, listed with their most common genes and DNA. TCRdb's processing, not the authors' own work, is the source of the V and J calls. In all, the sample holds approximately 500,000 distinct CDR3 sequences, and 20% to 25% of those were seen once. Around 3% of the sample goes to the ten largest clones.

Taken from cysteine to phenylalanine, the CDR3 has 14 residues. Only the CDR3 DNA is retained, 42 bases long and in frame from the first base. According to the germline V gene, CDR1 reads MNHEY and CDR2 reads SVGEGT. Trimming accounts for 5 bases at V and 3 bases at J, while the number of junction bases matched to no gene is 6. The data derive from a study of identical twins (dated by TCRdb to between 2015 and 2016). Turning to the overall study: To test whether fetal clonotypes persist, this study deep-sequenced TCR alpha and beta repertoires from monozygotic twins, from unrelated adults of various ages, and from cord blood. To rule out contamination, the twin experiments were replicated at different times with different library preparation protocols. General conclusions and limits of the study: Compared with coincidental sharing between unrelated individuals, out-of-frame TCR alpha sequences shared between twins showed an excess of sequences with low generation probability. Recombination models systematically underestimated out-of-frame TCR alpha sharing in monozygotic twins but agreed with sharing between unrelated individuals. Zero-insertion analyses could be partly confounded by invariant T cells such as MAIT and iNKT, though diverse VJ usage argued against such confounding for most clonotypes. Excess twin sharing in beta out-of-frame sequences was weaker because fewer shared sequences lowered the signal-to-noise ratio. Fewer insertions were carried by abundant cord blood beta clonotypes; a weaker similar trend was observed in young adult naive repertoires, while no such trend was observed in memory repertoires. Because the same donors could not be followed over many years, the conclusions depended on cross-sectional statistical analysis.

All donors were healthy Caucasians. The twin cohort comprised three pairs of female monozygotic twins, all aged roughly 18 to 30 years. CD4+ and CD8+ T cell populations were isolated with positive isolation kits from Invitrogen. The same data also went into a second study, on T cells expressing NK-cell markers. As the second paper documents: In sorted CD3+CD56+NKG2C+, CD3+CD56+NKG2C- and CD3+CD56-NKG2C+ T-cell subsets from several donors, TCR beta-chain repertoires were profiled. Among the eight sequenced donors, seven were HCMV-seropositive and one was HCMV-seronegative. In several experiments an anti-gammadeltaTCR antibody was added to restrict sorting to alphabetaTCR-expressing T cells. In six donors, the dominant CD3+CD56+NKG2C+ clonotypes ranked among the top 10 CD8+ clonotypes, making up roughly 1.0-7.0% of CD8+ T cells. Those dominant clonotypes were again the most abundant among CD3+CD56-NKG2C+ cells in a handful of donors, at roughly 25-65%. It remained unclear whether the expanded NKG2C-expressing T cell clones were specific for HCMV antigens. The study sequenced eight donors, all healthy volunteers chosen at random: three men and five women. A commercial ELISA kit detecting HCMV-specific IgG in serum was used to determine HCMV serostatus. Reads were demultiplexed and grouped by UMI with MIGEC, and clonotypes were assembled and quantified with MiTCR. Only TCR cDNA sequences supported by at least two reads were kept to exclude erroneous sequences. Downstream repertoire analysis used the tcR package, and clonotypes were matched across fractions by CDR3 nucleotide sequence plus V segment. VDJmatch was used to annotate antigen specificity against VDJdb, with one amino acid substitution allowed in CDR3.

This sequence was found in a woman between 18 and 30 years old in good health. Recombination connected TRBV6-2 or TRBV6-3 to TRBJ2-7, and 8 junction bases match TRBD1. The sequenced sample consisted of CD4+ T cells sorted from blood. The DNA is TGTGCCAGCAGTGGACAGGGCGGTTTCTACGAGCAGTACTTC. Its product reads: CASSGQGGFYEQYF.